The source of this T cell receptor (beta chain) is a study of graft-versus-host responses after intestinal transplantation. This table comes from immunoSEQ multiplex PCR, and its TCRdb copy is limited to in-frame clones, with some not included. The sample includes roughly 27,000 clones, approximately 82% of them seen just once. A word on this clone: Antigen specificity is unknown.

CDR3 length equals 16 residues. The V gene end was trimmed by 0 bases and the J gene end by 7 bases; junction bases not matched to a gene: 7. Per germline, CDR1 SGDLS and CDR2 YYNGEE. Study-level results: Recipient bone marrow held GvH clones, some seen earlier in ileum or blood. With peak circulating GvH clone levels came an association with early post-transplant HvG declines.

The sequence was obtained from a human patient who received an intestinal transplant, so some T cells may come from the graft donor. The chain employs TRBV9 and TRBJ2-3; 11 nucleotides match TRBD2. The sequenced sample was PBMCs, obtained about 28 days after intestinal transplant. The CDR3 protein is CASSVESGLAGNTQYF. As DNA, the CDR3 is TGTGCCAGCAGCGTAGAATCAGGACTAGCGGGTAATACGCAGTATTTT.